These 30 T cell receptor beta chains came from one sample sequenced in a study of blood T cell repertoires in COVID-19 (dated by TCRdb to about 2020). Receptor amplification or capture employed the immunoSEQ multiplex PCR assay. The clones in this table, taken by TCRdb from immuneACCESS, are in-frame only. Not every clone is retained; where verified, under half of the shortfall comes from an unresolved V gene, and the cause of the rest is unknown. For this sample there are 110,000 to 150,000 clones; approximately 87% appear just once. Together, the top ten hold about 40% of the sample. The sequencing sample was made of peripheral blood. The receptors here all came from a human donor in a cohort sampled during active COVID-19.

This clone appeared once. The chain carries TRBV4-2 and TRBJ2-3, with 8 bases fitting TRBD2. The CDR3 sequence is 16 residues long. The germline gives CDR1 LGHNA, CDR2 YNFKEQ. With 0 bases clipped from V and 2 bases from J, the junction kept 4 bases outside the gene matches. Here the CDR3 reads CASSQEIAGLTDTQYF. CDR3 nucleotide sequence: TGTGCCAGCAGCCAAGAAATAGCGGGACTCACAGATACGCAGTATTTT.

This clone has more than one count but fewer than ten. The chain couples TRBV5-4 to TRBJ1-1; no clear D gene. Germline V gene lookup returns CDR1 SGHNT and CDR2 YYREEE (reference sequence). V gave up 4 bases and J gave up 1 base, with 8 bases separating them. The CDR3 consists of 13 residues. This CDR3 reads CASSVPGNTEAFF. In DNA, the CDR3 is TGTGCCAGCAGCGTACCGGGGAACACTGAAGCTTTCTTT.

The chain couples TRBV24-1 to TRBJ2-1; a possible D gene is TRBD2 (5 bases). V lost 3 bases to trimming and J lost 1 base, with 12 bases between them. The CDR3 loop spans 16 amino acids. CDR1 KGHDR and CDR2 SFDVKD come from the germline V gene. CDR3 in DNA: TGTGCCACCAGTGATGGGCGGGCAGTATCCTACAATGAGCAGTTCTTC. This codes for CATSDGRAVSYNEQFF.

Concerning this clone itself: Sequence at one end of the junction differs from germline and may be a read error. The chain combines TRBV23-1 with TRBJ1-1; 7 nucleotides line up with TRBD1. TRBV23-1 has ORF status, its function being uncertain. The CDR3 is 11 amino acids. The CDR3 coding sequence is TGCGCCAGCAGTCAATCGAGTCGACAGGGTTTC. It yields the protein CASSQSSRQGF.

This clone was counted once. This chain uses TRBV19 with TRBJ1-4, with D possibly being TRBD1 (5 bases). The CDR3 contains 14 residues. Germline CDR1 and CDR2: LNHDA and SQIVND (reference sequence). The V gene lost 8 bases and the J gene lost 6 bases, with 16 bases spanning the gap. CDR3 DNA sequence: TGTGCCAGTTCCTATTGGGGGGGGGATGAAAAACTGTTTTTT. It codes for CASSYWGGDEKLFF.

The chain combines TRBV7-9 with TRBJ2-7, with D uncertain. Germline V CDR1 and CDR2: SEHNR, FQNEAQ (reference sequence). V was pared by 8 bases and J by 3 bases, with 5 bases between. This CDR3 has 10 amino acids. CDR3 residues: CASGGYEQYF. DNA of the CDR3: TGTGCCAGCGGCGGCTACGAGCAGTACTTC.

The genes are TRBV21-1 and TRBJ1-3; the D call in the table, TRBD1, was not verified against the DNA. TRBV21-1 is tagged as a pseudogene. The CDR3 runs to 14 residues. The CDR3 DNA reads TGTGCCAGCAGCAGTGGACAGGGGCGTGACACCATATATTTT. It translates to CASSSGQGRDTIYF.

This clone was counted once. J is TRBJ2-7 and V is TRBV3-1 (or the pseudogene TRBV3-2), with D maybe TRBD2 (5 bases). The germline V and J ends were trimmed by 5 bases and 4 bases, with 30 bases remaining between them. Germline values: CDR1 LGHDT, CDR2 YNNKEL (reference sequence). The CDR3 extends over 19 amino acids. CDR3 loop: CASSTLTAIFAKRGYEQYV. CDR3 in DNA: TGTGCCAGCAGCACCTTAACGGCTATTTTTGCAAAAAGAGGGTACGAGCAGTACGTC.

Concerning this clone itself: It is unclear where the CDR3 begins or ends on the DNA, so no DNA is shown, and the CDR3 is as TCRdb lists it. The chain uses TRBV6-5 and TRBJ2-1; the D call of TRBD2 is as the table states it, not checked on the DNA. Termini included, the CDR3 measures 12 amino acids. Germline V CDR1 and CDR2: MNHEY, SVGAGI. The CDR3 is CAGSWGSGSMFF.

This chain connects TRBV6-6 to TRBJ2-7; 7 bases line up with TRBD1. Germline V lookup: CDR1 MNHNY, CDR2 SVGAGI (reference sequence). This CDR3 comprises 12 residues. The V and J ends lost 7 bases and 4 bases, in that order; junction bases with no gene match: 4. CDR3 sequence reads: CASKVQGYEQYF. The CDR3 coding sequence is TGTGCCAGCAAAGTACAGGGGTACGAGCAGTACTTC.

This clone was counted a few times. The V call is TRBV15, the J call TRBJ1-5, with TRBD1 as a possible D gene (5 bases). Trimming stripped 11 bases from V and 4 bases from J, with 15 bases between. Germline values: CDR1 LNHNV, CDR2 YYDKDF (reference sequence). The CDR3 totals 13 residues. As DNA, the CDR3 is TGTGCCTGCGGGGGGTACGGGAATCAGCCCCAGCATTTT. Translation gives CACGGYGNQPQHF.

V usage is TRBV29-1 and J usage is TRBJ1-1; 8 bases are a match to TRBD1. Per germline, CDR1 SQVTM and CDR2 ANQGSEA. V lost 6 bases to trimming and J lost 6 bases; unmatched junction nucleotides: 6. The CDR3 runs 12 residues. The CDR3: CSVNRGGAEAFF. The CDR3 nucleotides read TGCAGCGTGAACAGGGGGGGGGCTGAAGCTTTCTTT.

The V gene is TRBV12-3 or TRBV12-4, the J gene TRBJ1-1; D is possibly TRBD1 (5 bases). This CDR3 is 13 amino acids long. With 6 bases removed from V and 3 bases from J, the gap between germline ends came to 11 bases. CDR3 sequence reads: CASRATRDTEAFF. CDR3 nucleotides: TGTGCCAGCAGGGCAACCAGGGACACTGAAGCTTTCTTT.

The chain joins TRBV5-1 to TRBJ2-3; 12 nucleotides line up with TRBD2. CDR1 is SGHRS, CDR2 YFSETQ, per germline. J lost 4 bases, V lost 4 bases, and 7 bases had no gene match. The CDR3 spans 16 residues. CDR3 loop: CASSLSSGRAPDTQYF. The CDR3 DNA sequence: TGCGCCAGCAGCCTCTCTAGCGGGAGGGCTCCAGATACGCAGTATTTT.

The chain carries TRBV10-3 and TRBJ1-2; D ambiguous. This CDR3 has 12 amino acids. Germline loops: CDR1 ENHRY, CDR2 SYGVKD. Deletions cut 3 bases from V and 7 bases from J, with 9 bases between. CDR3 sequence (DNA): TGTGCCATCAGTGAATCTAGTCTTGGCTACACCTTC. Its translation is CAISESSLGYTF.

The chain recombines TRBV18 with TRBJ1-4; D unresolved. The CDR3 consists of 15 residues. CDR1 is KGHSH, CDR2 LQKENI, per germline. Trimming removed 0 bases from V and 8 bases from J, with 13 bases in between. The CDR3 nucleotides read TGTGCCAGCTCACCACCGAGCGGTGGCGGGGAAAAACTGTTTTTT. It yields the protein CASSPPSGGGEKLFF.

The chain links TRBV11-3 to TRBJ2-2; TRBD2 matches 8 bases. Germline loops: CDR1 SGHNT, CDR2 YENEEA. There are 16 residues in the CDR3. The V and J ends lost 6 bases and 3 bases, in that order; junction bases with no gene match: 9. The CDR3 protein is CASSGGAGDYTGELFF. The CDR3 nucleotides are TGTGCCAGCAGTGGGGGAGCGGGAGATTACACCGGGGAGCTGTTTTTT.

The chain is built from TRBV7-2 and TRBJ2-3; 9 bases agree with TRBD2. The CDR3 consists of 17 residues. Looked up from germline, CDR1 is SGHTA and CDR2 is FQGNSA. Trimming at V came to 5 bases and at J to 5 bases, leaving 14 bases not matched to a gene. The CDR3 nucleotides are TGTGCCAGCAGCCAAGAGGCTAGCGGGGCCTCGAGAGATACGCAGTATTTT. The encoded protein is CASSQEASGASRDTQYF.

The J gene is TRBJ1-1, the V gene TRBV11-2; possibly TRBD1 for D (6 bases). The CDR3 loop spans 15 amino acids. The V end was cut by 5 bases, the J end by 0 bases, with 13 bases between. Germline V CDR1 and CDR2: SGHAT, FQNNGV. CDR3 in amino acids: CASSPGQTMNTEAFF. The CDR3 nucleotides are TGTGCCAGCAGCCCCGGACAGACCATGAACACTGAAGCTTTCTTT.

The V and J genes are TRBV3-1 (or the pseudogene TRBV3-2) and TRBJ1-5, with a possible D match to TRBD1 (5 bases). CDR1 is LGHDT and CDR2 is YNNKEL in the germline V gene (reference sequence). Trimming cost V 2 bases and J 5 bases, with 13 bases left between them. The CDR3 runs 15 residues. CDR3 sequence (DNA): TGTGCCAGCAGCCAAAGTAACAGGATTGATCAGCCCCAGCATTTT. Its translation: CASSQSNRIDQPQHF.

This chain links TRBV3-1 (or the pseudogene TRBV3-2) with TRBJ1-1; D is possibly TRBD1 (5 bases). This CDR3 has 13 residues. V was clipped by 4 bases and J by 0 bases, with 6 bases between them. The germline CDR1 and CDR2 sequences are LGHDT and YNNKEL (reference sequence). The CDR3 DNA follows: TGTGCCAGCAGCCGGACATTGAACACTGAAGCTTTCTTT. Protein sequence: CASSRTLNTEAFF.

V is TRBV19 and J is TRBJ2-1; unclear D gene. This CDR3 has 14 residues. V dropped 9 bases and J dropped 2 bases, with 14 bases sitting between them. The germline CDR1 and CDR2 sequences are LNHDA and SQIVND (reference sequence). The CDR3 region has the DNA TGTGCCAGCGCTAGAATTGAGGCCTACAATGAGCAGTTCTTC. It specifies CASARIEAYNEQFF. The variable domain in full, with the rest retrieved from reference TRBV19 and TRBJ2-1, is DGGITQSPKYLFRKEGQNVTLSCEQNLNHDAMYWYRQDPGQGLRLIYYSQIVNDFQKGDIAEGYSVSREKKESFPLTVTSAQKNPTAFYLCASARIEAYNEQFFGPGTRLTVL.

V gene TRBV15 combines with J gene TRBJ1-5, with a tentative D call TRBD1 (5 bases). Per germline, CDR1 LNHNV and CDR2 YYDKDF (reference sequence). V lost 3 bases to trimming and J lost 11 bases, with 17 bases between them. This CDR3 has 14 amino acids. CDR3 sequence reads: CATSRGGSQGTQHF. CDR3 DNA: TGTGCCACCAGCAGGGGGGGATCCCAAGGGACCCAGCATTTT.

V and J are TRBV7-8 and TRBJ1-1; TRBD1 is a possible D gene (5 bases). This CDR3 is built from 13 residues. Per germline, CDR1 SGHVS and CDR2 FQNEAQ. V shed 8 bases and J shed 5 bases, with 15 bases lying between them. CDR3 loop: CASRGGRFTEAFF. The CDR3 nucleotides are TGTGCCAGCCGGGGGGGGAGGTTTACTGAAGCTTTCTTT.

The chain uses TRBV6-6 and TRBJ1-2; D might be TRBD1 (5 bases). Trimming shortened V by 5 bases and J by 1 base, and 11 bases separated the two germline ends. This CDR3 has 14 amino acids. Germline V lookup: CDR1 MNHNY, CDR2 SVGAGI (reference sequence). In nucleotides, the CDR3 is TGTGCCAGCAGTCCCGACAGATATAACTATGGCTACACCTTC. This sequence encodes CASSPDRYNYGYTF.

This clone showed up just once. The chain couples TRBV7-2 to TRBJ2-7, with D maybe TRBD2 (6 bases). Germline values: CDR1 SGHTA, CDR2 FQGNSA. The CDR3 loop spans 14 amino acids. Trimming left V 5 bases short and J 5 bases short, with 16 bases between. CDR3 DNA: TGTGCCAGCAGCATCACGCCGGAGGGCCACGAGCAGTACGTC. Translated: CASSITPEGHEQYV.

This clone was recorded once. The chain joins TRBV6-1 to TRBJ1-2; D is unclear. The CDR3 is made up of 13 amino acids. Germline assignment: CDR1 MNHNS and CDR2 SASEGT. Between the trimmed V and J ends, which lost 3 bases and 3 bases, there was a span of 8 bases. The CDR3, as DNA: TGTGCCAGCAGTGATGACGGAGACTATGGCTACACCTTC. As protein: CASSDDGDYGYTF.

The V call is TRBV10-3, the J call TRBJ1-5; TRBD1 aligns across 8 bases. This CDR3 has 15 residues. Per the germline V gene, CDR1 is ENHRY and CDR2 is SYGVKD. The V gene end was trimmed by 6 bases and the J gene end by 5 bases; junction bases not matched to a gene: 9. DNA of the CDR3: TGTGCCATCAGATCCGGACAGGGAGGGGATCAGCCCCAGCATTTT. This encodes CAIRSGQGGDQPQHF.

The chain employs TRBV14 and TRBJ2-2, with 7 bases lining up with TRBD1. The junction had 5 bases not matched to a gene; V was cut back by 4 bases and J by 3 bases. Germline CDR1 is SGHDN and CDR2 is FVKESK. The CDR3 has 15 residues. In nucleotides, the CDR3 is TGTGCCAGCAGCCCTGGGGACAGACACACCGGGGAGCTGTTTTTT. Translating it yields CASSPGDRHTGELFF.

V gene TRBV5-1 combines with J gene TRBJ2-5; 14 nucleotides align to TRBD2. Looked up from germline, CDR1 is SGHRS and CDR2 is YFSETQ. This CDR3 comprises 17 residues. Trimming removed 0 bases from V and 4 bases from J; junction bases left unmatched: 5. The CDR3 reads CASSLGLAGGPGETQYF. CDR3 coding DNA: TGCGCCAGCAGCTTGGGACTAGCGGGAGGGCCGGGAGAGACCCAGTACTTC.